Following are 7 T cell receptor beta chains from one sample sequenced in a study of blood T cell repertoires in COVID-19. Assay: immunoSEQ multiplex PCR; the TCRdb copy retains only in-frame clones and omits some. The data contain about 270,000 clones, roughly 84% of them singletons. The sample was peripheral blood. These receptors all stem from a human donor with COVID-19, enrolled during active disease. The donor label of this sample is uncertain.

J is TRBJ1-2 and V is TRBV5-6; D is unresolved. Germline CDR1 and CDR2: SGHDT and YYEEEE. Trimming pared 0 bases from V and 8 bases from J, leaving 11 bases between. CDR3 length: 13 residues. The CDR3 region is CASSLALVEGYTF. The DNA for the CDR3 is TGTGCCAGCAGCTTGGCCCTTGTCGAGGGCTACACCTTC. The entire variable domain, with the rest obtained from reference TRBV5-6 and TRBJ1-2, is as follows: DAGVTQSPTHLIKTRGQQVTLRCSPKSGHDTVSWYQQALGQGPQFIFQYYEEEERQRGNFPDRFSGHQFPNYSSELNVNALLLGDSALYLCASSLALVEGYTFGSGTRLTVV.

The chain uses TRBV28 and TRBJ1-3; D remains unclear. The CDR3 extends over 14 amino acids. Germline CDR1 is MDHEN and CDR2 is SYDVKM. Trimming removed 7 bases from V and 0 bases from J, with 10 bases in between. The CDR3 region is CASTREISGNTIYF. CDR3 bases: TGTGCCAGCACTCGCGAGATCTCTGGAAACACCATATATTTT.

The CDR3 is CSVRTTGAYEQYF. CDR3 bases: TGCAGCGTGCGCACCACTGGAGCGTACGAGCAGTACTTC. The rearrangement joins TRBV29-1 to TRBJ2-7; D is undetermined. V was cut by 6 bases and J by 4 bases, with 16 bases left in between. Germline CDR1 reads SQVTM; CDR2 reads ANQGSEA. This CDR3 is 13 amino acids long.

In DNA form, the CDR3 reads TGTGCCAGCAGTTTCGGACAGGGATTGGGGCAGTACTTC. Protein product: CASSFGQGLGQYF. The rearrangement links TRBV28 to TRBJ2-7, with 8 nucleotides matching TRBD1. CDR3 length: 13 amino acids. V shed 3 bases, J shed 9 bases, and the junction held 7 bases outside the gene matches. The germline V gene encodes CDR1 MDHEN and CDR2 SYDVKM.

The chain joins TRBV19 to TRBJ1-2; TRBD1 matches at 12 bases. This CDR3 has 16 residues. The germline V gene encodes CDR1 LNHDA and CDR2 SQIVND (reference sequence). Losses at the gene ends were 1 base for V and 8 bases for J; bases not matched to a gene: 8. This CDR3 is CASSIGGDRGLGGYTF. The CDR3 DNA reads as TGTGCCAGTAGTATAGGAGGGGACAGGGGGCTCGGAGGCTACACCTTC. The whole variable domain, remainder taken from reference TRBV19 and TRBJ1-2, is DGGITQSPKYLFRKEGQNVTLSCEQNLNHDAMYWYRQDPGQGLRLIYYSQIVNDFQKGDIAEGYSVSREKKESFPLTVTSAQKNPTAFYLCASSIGGDRGLGGYTFGSGTRLTVV.

Only a few counts were recorded for this clone. This chain connects TRBV30 to TRBJ2-2; 8 nucleotides match TRBD2. Losses at the gene ends were 4 bases for V and 4 bases for J; bases not matched to a gene: 5. Germline loops: CDR1 GTSNPN, CDR2 SVGIG (reference sequence). The CDR3 runs to 14 residues. CDR3 sequence reads: CAWTGTRGTGELFF. CDR3 coding DNA: TGTGCCTGGACCGGGACTAGAGGCACCGGGGAGCTGTTTTTT.

This clone was seen at least ten times. The rearrangement joins TRBV11-3 to TRBJ2-1; 10 bases align to TRBD1. The J segment lost 5 bases and the V segment lost 5 bases, leaving 6 bases of the junction unmatched. This CDR3 has 15 amino acids. Germline-derived CDR1 and CDR2 are SGHNT and YENEEA. In nucleotides, the CDR3 is TGTGCCAGCAGCCCCCGGGACAGGGGAAACAATGAGCAGTTCTTC. Its protein is CASSPRDRGNNEQFF.